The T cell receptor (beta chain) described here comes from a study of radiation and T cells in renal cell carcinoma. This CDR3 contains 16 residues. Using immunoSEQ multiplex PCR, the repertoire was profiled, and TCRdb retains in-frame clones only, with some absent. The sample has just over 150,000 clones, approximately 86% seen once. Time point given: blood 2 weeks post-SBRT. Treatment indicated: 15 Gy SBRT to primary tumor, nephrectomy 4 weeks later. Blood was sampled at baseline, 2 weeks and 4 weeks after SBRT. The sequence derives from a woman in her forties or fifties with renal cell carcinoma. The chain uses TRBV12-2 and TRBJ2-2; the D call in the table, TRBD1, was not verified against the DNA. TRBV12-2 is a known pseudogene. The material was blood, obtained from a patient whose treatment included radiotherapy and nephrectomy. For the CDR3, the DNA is TGTGCAAGTCGCCCAACAACGAACCCTTCTTCGGGGGAGCTGTTTTTT. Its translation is CASRPTTNPSSGELFF.